These T cell receptor beta chains were read from a single sample in a study of blood T cell repertoires in COVID-19. The protocol was immunoSEQ multiplex PCR, while the TCRdb copy is restricted to in-frame clones and leaves out a portion. Among 200,000 to 250,000 clones listed, approximately 90% were seen once. Sequencing was carried out using peripheral blood. Every receptor here comes from a man aged 65-85 years with acute or convalescent COVID-19. Each CDR3 is given with its conserved first and last residue. Each record gives: D gene, J gene, V gene, clone size, CDR3 protein, CDR3 DNA. D genes are given only for firm matches. Where a row states a size, it is once, few, many or the class of an expanded clone; other rows omit it.

d_call: TRBD2
j_call: TRBJ2-2
v_call: TRBV28
clone_size: NA
cdr3_aa: CASSLAGGTGELFF
cdr3_nt: TGTGCCAGCAGTTTAGCGGGAGGGACCGGGGAGCTGTTTTTT

d_call: NA
j_call: TRBJ1-2
v_call: TRBV2
clone_size: NA
cdr3_aa: CASSDRHGYTF
cdr3_nt: TGTGCCAGCAGTGACCGTCATGGCTACACCTTC

d_call: TRBD1
j_call: TRBJ1-1
v_call: TRBV6-5
clone_size: NA
cdr3_aa: CASSSLQGLLNTEAFF
cdr3_nt: TGTGCCAGCAGTTCCCTACAGGGGTTGTTGAACACTGAAGCTTTCTTT

d_call: NA
j_call: TRBJ1-6
v_call: TRBV11-3
clone_size: NA
cdr3_aa: CASSQGSGPGSPLHF
cdr3_nt: TGTGCCAGCAGCCAGGGGTCGGGACCGGGGTCACCCCTCCACTTT

d_call: TRBD2
j_call: TRBJ2-7
v_call: TRBV5-1
clone_size: NA
cdr3_aa: CASSAGTSGSLYEQYF
cdr3_nt: TGCGCCAGCAGCGCCGGGACTAGCGGGAGTCTCTACGAGCAGTACTTC

d_call: NA
j_call: TRBJ1-1
v_call: TRBV29-1
clone_size: NA
cdr3_aa: CSVGLLNTEAFF
cdr3_nt: TGCAGCGTTGGACTTTTGAACACTGAAGCTTTCTTT

d_call: NA
j_call: TRBJ1-3
v_call: TRBV12-3/TRBV12-4
clone_size: once
cdr3_aa: CASSLNTGNTIYF
cdr3_nt: TGTGCCAGCAGTTTAAACACTGGAAACACCATATATTTT

d_call: NA
j_call: TRBJ1-2
v_call: TRBV12-3/TRBV12-4
clone_size: NA
cdr3_aa: CASRDSFSYGYTF
cdr3_nt: TGTGCCAGCAGGGACAGCTTCTCCTATGGCTACACCTTC

d_call: TRBD1
j_call: TRBJ1-2
v_call: TRBV27
clone_size: NA
cdr3_aa: CASRGTGARYGYTF
cdr3_nt: TGTGCCAGCAGGGGGACAGGGGCGAGATATGGCTACACCTTC

d_call: TRBD1
j_call: TRBJ2-2
v_call: TRBV5-1
clone_size: NA
cdr3_aa: CASSGTGSNTGELFF
cdr3_nt: TGCGCCAGCAGCGGGACAGGGTCGAACACCGGGGAGCTGTTTTTT

d_call: NA
j_call: TRBJ1-3
v_call: TRBV29-1
clone_size: NA
cdr3_aa: CSVDLTGNTIYF
cdr3_nt: TGCAGCGTTGACCTTACTGGAAACACCATATATTTT

d_call: TRBD1
j_call: TRBJ2-2
v_call: TRBV6-5
clone_size: NA
cdr3_aa: CASSYSTGQGTGELFF
cdr3_nt: TGTGCCAGCAGTTACTCGACTGGACAGGGGACCGGGGAGCTGTTTTTT

d_call: NA
j_call: TRBJ1-6
v_call: TRBV5-5
clone_size: once
cdr3_aa: CASSLGQGPSPLHF
cdr3_nt: TGTGCCAGCAGCTTGGGGCAGGGGCCTTCACCCCTCCACTTT

d_call: TRBD1
j_call: TRBJ1-6
v_call: TRBV5-1
clone_size: NA
cdr3_aa: CASSLYQGAGSPLHF
cdr3_nt: TGCGCCAGCAGCTTGTATCAGGGGGCCGGTTCACCCCTCCACTTT

d_call: TRBD1
j_call: TRBJ1-5
v_call: TRBV28
clone_size: NA
cdr3_aa: CASSNQGQGGNQPQHF
cdr3_nt: TGTGCCAGCAGTAACCAGGGACAGGGCGGCAATCAGCCCCAGCATTTT

d_call: NA
j_call: TRBJ2-2
v_call: TRBV5-1
clone_size: NA
cdr3_aa: CASSLGAIPTNTGELFF
cdr3_nt: TGCGCCAGCAGCTTAGGAGCAATTCCGACGAACACCGGGGAGCTGTTTTTT

d_call: NA
j_call: TRBJ1-4
v_call: TRBV7-2
clone_size: NA
cdr3_aa: CASSSLGGLGEKLFF
cdr3_nt: TGTGCCAGCAGCTCTTTGGGGGGGCTTGGTGAAAAACTGTTTTTT